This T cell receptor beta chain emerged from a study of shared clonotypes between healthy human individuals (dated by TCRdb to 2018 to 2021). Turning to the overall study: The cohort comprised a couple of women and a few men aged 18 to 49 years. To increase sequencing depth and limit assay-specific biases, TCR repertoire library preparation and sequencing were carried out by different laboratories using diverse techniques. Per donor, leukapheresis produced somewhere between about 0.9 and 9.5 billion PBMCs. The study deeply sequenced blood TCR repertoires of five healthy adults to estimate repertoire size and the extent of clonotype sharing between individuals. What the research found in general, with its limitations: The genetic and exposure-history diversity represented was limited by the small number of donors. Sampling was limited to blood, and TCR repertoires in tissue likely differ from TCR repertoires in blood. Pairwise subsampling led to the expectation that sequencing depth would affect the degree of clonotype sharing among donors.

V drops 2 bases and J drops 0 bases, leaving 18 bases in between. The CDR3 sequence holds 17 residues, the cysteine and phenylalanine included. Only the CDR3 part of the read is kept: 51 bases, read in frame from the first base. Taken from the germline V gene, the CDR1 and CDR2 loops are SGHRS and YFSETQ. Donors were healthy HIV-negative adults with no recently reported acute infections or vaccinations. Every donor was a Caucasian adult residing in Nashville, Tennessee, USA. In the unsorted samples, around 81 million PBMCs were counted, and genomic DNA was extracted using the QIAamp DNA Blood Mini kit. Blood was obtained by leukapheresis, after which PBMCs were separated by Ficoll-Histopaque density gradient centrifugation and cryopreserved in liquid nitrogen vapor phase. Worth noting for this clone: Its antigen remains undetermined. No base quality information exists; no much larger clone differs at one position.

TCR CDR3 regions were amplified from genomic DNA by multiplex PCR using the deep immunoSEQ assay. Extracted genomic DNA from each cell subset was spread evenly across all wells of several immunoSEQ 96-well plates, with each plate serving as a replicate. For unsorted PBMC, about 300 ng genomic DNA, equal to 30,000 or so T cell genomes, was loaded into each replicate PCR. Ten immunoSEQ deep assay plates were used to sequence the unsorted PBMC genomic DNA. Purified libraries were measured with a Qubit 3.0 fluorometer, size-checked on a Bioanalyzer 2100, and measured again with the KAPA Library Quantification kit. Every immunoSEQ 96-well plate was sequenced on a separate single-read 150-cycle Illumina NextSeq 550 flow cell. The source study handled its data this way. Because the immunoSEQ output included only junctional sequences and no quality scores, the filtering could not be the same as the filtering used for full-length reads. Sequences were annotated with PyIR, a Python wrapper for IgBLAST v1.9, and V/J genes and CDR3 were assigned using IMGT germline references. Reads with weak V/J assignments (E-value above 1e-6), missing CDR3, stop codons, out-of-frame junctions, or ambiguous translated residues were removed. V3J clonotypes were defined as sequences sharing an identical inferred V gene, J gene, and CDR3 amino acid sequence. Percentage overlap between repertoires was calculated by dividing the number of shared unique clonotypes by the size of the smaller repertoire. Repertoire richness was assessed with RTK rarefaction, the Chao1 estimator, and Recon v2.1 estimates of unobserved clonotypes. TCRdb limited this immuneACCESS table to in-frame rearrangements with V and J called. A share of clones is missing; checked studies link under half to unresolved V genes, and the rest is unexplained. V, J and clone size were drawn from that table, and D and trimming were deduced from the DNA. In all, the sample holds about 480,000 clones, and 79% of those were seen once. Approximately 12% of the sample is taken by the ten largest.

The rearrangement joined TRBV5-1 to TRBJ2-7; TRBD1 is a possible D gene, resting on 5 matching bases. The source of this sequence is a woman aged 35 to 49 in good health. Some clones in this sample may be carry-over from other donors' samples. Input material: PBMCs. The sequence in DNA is TGCGCCAGCAGCTTACAACCCACAGGCGGCGGCTCCTACGAGCAGTACTTC. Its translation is CASSLQPTGGGSYEQYF.